Listed below are T cell receptor beta chains from one sample, sequenced in a study of T cells in Graves' hyperthyroidism and ophthalmopathy. Each CDR3 protein is one row after TCRdb ran MiXCR on the multiplex PCR reads. The table shows fewer than 650,000 distinct CDR3 sequences, with approximately 14% occurring only once. The sequencing sample was made of blood. The receptors originated from a woman aged 40 to 50 with Graves' hyperthyroidism. Both conserved end residues are part of each CDR3. The D gene is left open where the match is weak. Where a row states a size, it is once, few, many or the class of an expanded clone; other rows omit it.

clone size,J gene,D gene,V gene,CDR3 protein,CDR3 DNA
few,TRBJ2-7,NA,TRBV28,CASSLQGTTYEQYF,TGTGCCAGCAGTTTACAGGGCACCACCTACGAGCAGTACTTC
many,TRBJ1-1,NA,TRBV10-3,CAAPVDGTEAFF,TGTGCCGCGCCGGTGGACGGGACTGAAGCTTTCTTT
many,TRBJ2-5,NA,TRBV3-1,CASSQGTTETQYF,TGTGCCAGCAGCCAGGGGACAACAGAGACCCAGTACTTC
NA,TRBJ1-3,TRBD1,TRBV14,CASSKGQALSGNTIYF,TGTGCCAGCAGCAAAGGACAGGCGCTCTCTGGAAACACCATATATTTT
many,TRBJ1-4,TRBD1,TRBV28,CASSPLGQAGDEKLFF,TGTGCCAGCAGTCCCCTAGGACAGGCTGGGGATGAAAAACTGTTTTTT
NA,TRBJ1-4,NA,TRBV29-1,CSVRDGMKKLFF,TGCAGCGTTCGGGACGGAATGAAAAAACTGTTTTTT
many,TRBJ1-1,TRBD1,TRBV6-1,CASSLGQAGGTEAFF,TGTGCCAGCAGTTTGGGACAGGCGGGCGGCACTGAAGCTTTCTTT
many,TRBJ1-5,NA,TRBV6-1,CASSERRATFSNQPQHF,TGTGCCAGCAGTGAAAGGCGGGCCACCTTTAGCAATCAGCCCCAGCATTTT
many,TRBJ1-1,NA,TRBV20-1,CSARKGGTEAFF,TGCAGTGCTAGGAAGGGAGGGACTGAAGCTTTCTTT
few,TRBJ2-5,NA,TRBV20-1,CSARDLGRGRETQYF,TGCAGTGCTAGAGATCTCGGCAGGGGAAGGGAGACCCAGTACTTC
many,TRBJ2-7,NA,TRBV27,CASSLSLAVNEQYF,TGTGCCAGCAGTTTAAGTCTAGCAGTCAACGAGCAGTACTTC
few,TRBJ2-2,NA,TRBV7-2,CASSLASGVTGELFF,TGTGCCAGCAGCTTAGCGTCGGGGGTCACCGGGGAGCTGTTTTTT
many,TRBJ1-1,NA,TRBV27,CASSSYRTPNTEAFF,TGTGCCAGCAGTTCCTACAGAACCCCGAACACTGAAGCTTTCTTT
few,TRBJ1-4,NA,TRBV15,CATSRGKTASNEKLFF,TGTGCCACCAGCAGAGGAAAGACAGCCTCTAATGAAAAACTGTTTTTT
many,TRBJ2-6,NA,TRBV11-2,CASSLEGGPGANVLTF,TGTGCCAGCAGCTTAGAGGGGGGCCCTGGGGCCAACGTCCTGACTTTC
many,TRBJ1-1,NA,TRBV13,CASSLVVGRENTEAFF,TGTGCCAGCAGCTTAGTCGTTGGACGGGAGAACACTGAAGCTTTCTTT
many,TRBJ2-1,NA,TRBV11-2,CASSANPGSGNEQFF,TGTGCCAGCAGCGCCAATCCCGGGAGCGGGAATGAGCAGTTCTTC
many,TRBJ2-5,TRBD1,TRBV7-2,CASSLMAGGRETQYF,TGTGCCAGCAGCTTAATGGCAGGGGGCCGGGAGACCCAGTACTTC
NA,TRBJ1-5,TRBD1,TRBV15,CATQDRGKNQPQHF,TGTGCCACCCAGGACAGGGGAAAAAATCAGCCCCAGCATTTT
few,TRBJ2-7,NA,TRBV11-3,CASSLGMGEQYF,TGTGCCAGCAGCTTAGGAATGGGGGAGCAGTACTTC